Listed here are 7 T cell receptor beta chains from one sample, sequenced in a study of blood T cells in healthy people across ages. It was with a sample-barcoded 5' primer and a J-beta primer mix that a second PCR of roughly 7 to 12 cycles was run. MiXCR, run by TCRdb on the 5' RACE reads, gives a single entry per CDR3 protein. Here the sample spans around 400,000 distinct CDR3 sequences, 45% to 65% being singletons. Specimen: blood. The receptors originated from a man in his 60s in good health.

This clonotype was observed a handful of times. The rearrangement joins TRBV3-1 to TRBJ2-1; D gene uncertain. This CDR3 is built from 12 residues. Germline V lookup: CDR1 LGHDT, CDR2 YNNKEL (reference sequence). The V gene lost 0 bases and the J gene lost 4 bases, with 1 base spanning the gap. CDR3 loop: CASSQDYNEQFF. The CDR3 nucleotides read TGTGCCAGCAGCCAAGATTACAATGAGCAGTTCTTC.

Ten or more counts support this clonotype. This chain connects TRBV20-1 to TRBJ1-2; D gene uncertain. The germline V gene encodes CDR1 DFQATT and CDR2 SNEGSKA (reference sequence). Trimming shortened V by 0 bases and J by 4 bases, and 12 bases separated the two germline ends. CDR3 length equals 14 residues. The CDR3 sequence is CSARDLKVGYGYTF. The CDR3 bases are TGCAGTGCTAGAGATCTCAAGGTCGGCTATGGCTACACCTTC.

This chain joins TRBV29-1 and TRBJ1-1, with a possible D match to TRBD1 (5 bases). The CDR3 totals 13 residues. CDR1 SQVTM and CDR2 ANQGSEA come from the germline V gene. V lost 2 bases, J lost 1 base, and 8 bases lay in between. The CDR3 loop reads CSVEPQGNTEAFF. CDR3 DNA sequence: TGCAGCGTTGAACCCCAGGGGAACACTGAAGCTTTCTTT.

Comments on this clonotype: This may be a read error, as it is one base from a much larger clone. The J gene is TRBJ2-1, the V gene TRBV5-6; a weak D match, TRBD1 (8 bases). V lost 10 bases, J lost 4 bases, and 21 bases lay in between. Germline lookup yields CDR1 SGHDT and CDR2 YYEEEE. The CDR3 length is 15 residues. In nucleotides, the CDR3 is TGTGCCGGCACGGCGGGGGACAGGATATACAATGAGCAGTTCTTC. Protein product: CAGTAGDRIYNEQFF.

This clonotype was observed once. V is TRBV27 and J is TRBJ2-3; unclear D gene. Trimming shortened V by 5 bases and J by 3 bases, and 15 bases separated the two germline ends. The CDR3 runs to 15 residues. Germline V CDR1 and CDR2: MNHEY, SMNVEV (reference sequence). DNA for the CDR3: TGTGCCAGCAGTACCCGCCCGGGCCGGACAGATACGCAGTATTTT. Translating gives CASSTRPGRTDTQYF.

This clonotype was counted between two and nine times. The chain carries TRBV12-3 or TRBV12-4 and TRBJ2-3; D remains ambiguous. This CDR3 has 16 residues. Trimming cost V 1 base and J 0 bases, with 11 bases left between them. The CDR3 DNA reads as TGTGCCAGCAGTTTAGGGCTTAGAGAAAGCACAGATACGCAGTATTTT. Its translation: CASSLGLRESTDTQYF.

The chain couples TRBV7-8 to TRBJ2-3; TRBD2 aligns across 10 bases. This CDR3 is 17 amino acids long. V shed 5 bases and J 0 bases; nucleotides not matched to a gene: 8. Germline V gene data show CDR1 as SGHVS and CDR2 as FQNEAQ. The CDR3 sequence: CASSPRSGGVSTDTQYF. DNA of the CDR3: TGTGCCAGCAGCCCTCGAAGCGGGGGGGTTAGCACAGATACGCAGTATTTT.